Given below is one T cell receptor beta chain in context. Its antigen is still unknown. Base qualities are not recorded, but no much larger clone differs from it by a single base. For CDR1 and CDR2, the germline V gene lists SGHTA and FQGNSA. The CDR3 runs 18 residues from the cysteine to the phenylalanine. Of all the DNA, just the CDR3 is kept, 54 bases in frame from base 1. Trimmed from V: 5 bases; trimmed from J: 5 bases; junction bases lacking a gene match: 18. Library preparation was by the immunoSEQ multiplex PCR assay. A mixture of 60 forward primers for TCR Vbeta segments and 13 reverse primers for TCR Jbeta segments was used in the multiplex PCR. Amplification of the CDR3 region of rearranged TCR beta genes was performed with a multiplex PCR assay on genomic DNA. Amplified TCR beta libraries were sequenced as 87-base-pair reads on the Illumina HiSeq System. The original methods were these. Across the 600 to 700 repertoires, a later analysis counted tens of millions of unique TCR beta chains, 9.5 million to 12 million of which were shared by at least two donors. To remove PCR and sequencing errors, raw reads were error-corrected and collapsed into unique sequences using a nearest-neighbor algorithm that merged closely related sequences. V, D and J gene segments were assigned by aligning CDR3 sequences to IMGT reference sequences. Each retained sequence needed at least a six-nucleotide match to both a V gene segment and a J gene segment. A rearrangement counted as productive if the CDR3 had no stop codons and remained in frame with V and J, and every other rearrangement counted as non-productive. Following IMGT convention, CDR3 was defined as the stretch from the second conserved V-encoded cysteine to the conserved J-encoded phenylalanine. The earlier analysis of 587 of the donors excluded any sequence lacking an unambiguous match to a single V gene segment. An earlier analysis of some 500 of the donors classified V segments as functional when productive rearrangements were above 56.7% and as segregating when the standard deviation between donors was above 5%. A statistical classification framework was built to diagnose cytomegalovirus status from the catalog of TCR beta chain sequences. In a later analysis, V and J genes were assigned by comparing TCR nucleotide sequences against IMGT/GENE-DB human TR gene sequences. A later analysis assigned CDR3 sequences and most-parsimonious VDJ recombination scenarios with the TCRdist pipeline. A later analysis defined each TCR beta chain by its CDR3 amino acid sequence plus V-gene family, and excluded reads lacking a unique V-gene family. To address suspected cross-contamination and a sequencing artifact, a later analysis removed over 500 highly shared, low-generation-probability nucleotide sequences. In a later analysis, a clonal expansion index for each public chain was calculated from normalized within-repertoire ranks of inferred template counts. A later analysis computed generation probabilities with a VDJ recombination model fitted to out-of-frame rearrangements, and checked the results against IGoR. A later analysis scored TCR-TCR, TCR-HLA and TCR-CMV co-occurrence with hypergeometric tests, applying a repertoire-size bias correction to TCR pairs. To estimate false discovery rates, a later analysis permuted the HLA or CMV assignments 20 times. In a later analysis, co-occurring TCRs were grouped using DBSCAN, with TCRdist sequence similarity added in when clustering inside HLA-allele-positive subsets. Repertoires with fewer than 30,000 or more than 120,000 public chains, plus five repertoires with anomalous nucleotide sharing, were excluded from co-occurrence clustering. TCRdb holds this immuneACCESS table with in-frame rearrangements only. Some clones are missing; in checked studies, unresolved V genes explain under half, and the rest has no known cause. V and J calls and clone size are those listed in that table; D and trimming were worked out from the DNA. In all, the sample holds some 180,000 clones, and over 9.5% of those were seen once. In total, the top ten clones hold about 7.8% of the sample.

These data come from a study of cytomegalovirus exposure and HLA in healthy donors (dated 2017 in TCRdb). Context from the whole study: According to an earlier analysis of 587 of the donors, about 180 million T cells yielded some 120 million unique TCR beta sequences and approximately 280 Gb of sequence data. Every discovery cohort repertoire had been produced on one sequencing platform. An earlier analysis of about 600 of the donors used high-throughput TCR beta sequencing to judge whether each TCR beta V gene segment behaved as functional or pseudogenic. To predict cytomegalovirus infection status, the study combined high-throughput TCR immunosequencing, statistical association of individual TCRs with disease status, and machine learning. Both class I and class II loci were covered by HLA typing, at four-digit resolution. A later analysis re-examined previously published TCR beta repertoires from more than 550 donors and added high-resolution HLA genotyping to investigate patterns of TCR occurrence. The T cell repertoires of 670 or so subjects were profiled by immunosequencing and related to cytomegalovirus serostatus. On average, roughly 240,000 unique TCR beta nucleotide sequences were sequenced per donor among fewer than 500 genotyped donors of the cohort, with roughly 20% of those sequences being non-productive. Rather than using new phenotypic data, the later analysis identified candidate immune exposures from TCR beta sequences and from how often those sequences occurred across donors. Genome-wide SNP genotypes for about 65% of the 666 donors were used in a later genetic analysis, which treated that subset as a discovery cohort. The study was designed to test whether signatures of past pathogen exposure could be identified by cataloging public T cell receptors. Roughly five DR-DQ haplotypes were treated as single units for association and clustering because of strong linkage in the cohort. A separate validation cohort of more than 100 different subjects was used in addition to the roughly 640-subject first cohort. Of the roughly 400 genotyped donors, 75% to 85% were placed in the genetic ancestry cluster associated with self-reported Caucasian donors. Donor age, sex, ethnicity and CMV serostatus were compiled together with the repertoire data. Typing coverage differed by locus: A, B, C, DRB1 and DQB1 were typed in about 629-630 donors, DQA1 in 500 to 550, DPA1 in approximately 610, and DPB1 in roughly 470. Roughly 290 gigabases of sequencing data and roughly 81 million unique TCR sequences made up an early release that covered about 640 HLA-typed donors. General conclusions and limits of the study: In a later analysis, most CMV-associated TCR beta chains were found to appear HLA-restricted, with HLA associations seemingly driven largely by CMV exposure. The study gave a list of about 170 TCR beta chains associated with cytomegalovirus. Because counts were too low, seventeen rarely observed V segments, including chromosome 9 orphons, were left out of the earlier analysis of several hundred of the donors. Correlated functional status among segregating V segments might be attributable to linkage disequilibrium, but an unknown experimental factor could not be ruled out. Roughly uniform sequencing depth across donors was assumed in presence/absence analyses, although this assumption may not hold. HLA typing was unavailable for some donors at each locus, so association tests used only the typed subset. According to a later genetic analysis, donors in an Asian-associated ancestry cluster had fewer N-insertions in productive TCRs than the approximately 700-donor mean. An earlier analysis of some 590 of the donors showed that most TCR beta V segments appeared in productive rearrangements either about 90% or about 30% of the time, which broadly matched IMGT annotations. Some IMGT-functional V segments, including TRBV6-2 and TRBV6-3, could not be told apart with the 87-base-pair reads, so those segments were excluded. A further reported finding was that TCR beta sequences accurately predicted the HLA-A and HLA-B alleles for most subjects in the first cohort. In a later analysis, HLA-associated TCR beta chains showed more clonal expansion and lower generation probabilities than non-associated chains that were equally common. The only immune exposure information available for the cohort was CMV serostatus. A group of highly shared sequence variants was considered likely to be a technical artifact of the sequencing pipeline. When HLA alleles, especially DR and DQ, strongly co-occurred, attributing TCR associations to individual alleles was difficult. Several of the top co-occurrence clusters appeared to be linked to parvovirus B19, influenza, CMV and Epstein-Barr virus, according to a later analysis. According to the authors, the approach could potentially be generalized to other disease states and immunological phenotypes. The cohort was sequenced for TCR beta chains only, and without alpha or paired-chain data the features that could be detected were limited. Most TCR sequences were seen in very few donors, while some public TCRs were found in many individuals. In vitro tests confirmed that a few of the cytomegalovirus-associated TCR beta chains recognize cytomegalovirus antigens. In a later analysis, around 17,000 TCR beta sequences were associated with specific HLA alleles at a false discovery rate of 0.05. A later genetic analysis associated a missense DCLRE1C variant with V-gene and J-gene trimming of TCR beta chains, and an independent cohort replicated the association. The classifier was reported to diagnose cytomegalovirus status with high specificity and sensitivity in both the original cohort and the validation cohort. A later analysis found that TCR association rates varied across HLA loci, with DRB1 alleles showing the most associated TCRs and HLA-C alleles the fewest.

The cohort consisted of more than 650 healthy bone marrow donors. Cohort members were all nominally healthy when sampled, although unrecorded immune exposures were likely present. The donor tested CMV seropositive, placing the donor among the 289 seropositive members of the cohort. Every donor gave a peripheral blood sample, and the peripheral blood mononuclear cells from that sample were used for TCR beta sequencing. Genomic DNA extraction from the blood cell samples was performed with the Qiagen DNeasy Blood Extraction Kit. The rearranged chain carries TRBV7-2 and TRBJ2-5; TRBD2 agrees with 9 junctional bases. What was sequenced was PBMCs. This TCR was sampled from a man aged 50-59 years in good health and CMV-seropositive. The CDR3 region: CASSLRGGAGGRVETQYF. The nucleotide sequence reads as follows: TGTGCCAGCAGCCTCCGAGGGGGAGCGGGGGGCAGGGTGGAGACCCAGTACTTC.